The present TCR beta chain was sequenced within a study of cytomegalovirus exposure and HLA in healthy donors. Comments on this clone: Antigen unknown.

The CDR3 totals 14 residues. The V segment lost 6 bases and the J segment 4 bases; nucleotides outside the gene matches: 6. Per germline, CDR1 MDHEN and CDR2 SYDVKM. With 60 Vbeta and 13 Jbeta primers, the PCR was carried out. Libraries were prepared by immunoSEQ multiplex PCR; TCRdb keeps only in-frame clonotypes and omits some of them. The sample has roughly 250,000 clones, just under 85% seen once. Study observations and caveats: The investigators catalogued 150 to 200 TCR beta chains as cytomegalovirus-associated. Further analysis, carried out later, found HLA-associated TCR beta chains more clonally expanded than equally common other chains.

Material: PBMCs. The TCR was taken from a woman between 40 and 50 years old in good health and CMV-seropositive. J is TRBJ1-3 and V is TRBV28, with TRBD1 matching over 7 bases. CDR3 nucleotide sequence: TGTGCCAGCAGGCCGACAGGGCTAGGAAACACCATATATTTT. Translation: CASRPTGLGNTIYF.